The 22 T cell receptor beta chains listed next were all sequenced from one sample in a study of T-cell memory formation after mild COVID-19 listed by TCRdb under 2021. The library was prepared using 5' RACE. Sequenced using an Illumina NovaSeq 6000. Through fastp at Q25 and MiXCR, TCRdb rebuilt clones from the public reads, retaining in-frame beta chains. Identical CDR3 proteins give one entry, which carries the most common genes and DNA. The sample records around 130,000 distinct CDR3 sequences, about 14% of which are singletons. The ten largest clones take up approximately 30% of the sample. The sample consisted of PBMCs or a T cell subset sorted from them (not recorded which). All receptors come from an adult woman who had mild COVID-19 (a few samples of this study predate the infection). The sample titles of this study are shuffled in the database, so cell type and time point are left out; the donor was told from shared clones.

This clonotype came up a few times. The chain links TRBV5-1 to TRBJ2-3; D remains ambiguous. Germline loops: CDR1 SGHRS, CDR2 YFSETQ. This CDR3 contains 13 residues. V lost 3 bases to trimming and J lost 0 bases, with 5 bases between them. CDR3: CASSYYSTDTQYF. For the CDR3, the DNA is TGCGCCAGCAGCTATTACAGCACAGATACGCAGTATTTT.

This clonotype was seen repeatedly, ten times or more. The CDR3 reads CATMAGGYGYTF. In nucleotides, the CDR3 is TGTGCCACGATGGCAGGGGGCTATGGCTACACCTTC. V usage is TRBV7-2 and J usage is TRBJ1-2, with 7 nucleotides matching TRBD1. The ends lost 10 bases at V and 4 bases at J; junction bases unmatched: 6. The CDR3 length is 12 residues. CDR1 and CDR2 (germline): SGHTA, FQGNSA.

In its sample, this clonotype is medium-sized. The rearrangement links TRBV7-8 to TRBJ1-3, with D possibly matching TRBD1 (5 bases). Germline V gene sequence: CDR1 SGHVS, CDR2 FQNEAQ. The length of the CDR3 is 16 residues. V lost 4 bases, J lost 0 bases, and 13 bases lay in between. CDR3 coding DNA: TGTGCCAGCAGCTCTCGCCGGGGGGTCTCTGGAAACACCATATATTTT. It encodes CASSSRRGVSGNTIYF.

This clonotype was counted ten times or more. The gene calls are TRBV5-6 and TRBJ1-1, with TRBD1 matching 9 bases. The CDR3 contains 15 residues. CDR1 and CDR2 from the germline V gene are SGHDT and YYEEEE. Trimming cost V 1 base and J 5 bases; bases outside gene matches: 6. In nucleotides, the CDR3 is TGTGCCAGCAGCTTGTGGATGACAGGGGGGACTGAAGCTTTCTTT. The encoded protein is CASSLWMTGGTEAFF. Using reference TRBV5-6 and TRBJ1-1 for the parts outside the CDR3, the full variable domain is DAGVTQSPTHLIKTRGQQVTLRCSPKSGHDTVSWYQQALGQGPQFIFQYYEEEERQRGNFPDRFSGHQFPNYSSELNVNALLLGDSALYLCASSLWMTGGTEAFFGQGTRLTVV.

This clonotype was seen a few times. The chain carries TRBV4-1 and TRBJ2-2, with D tentatively TRBD1 (6 bases). Germline V gene data show CDR1 as MGHRA and CDR2 as YSYEKL. V gave up 6 bases and J gave up 2 bases, with 13 bases separating them. The length of the CDR3 is 15 residues. The CDR3 region is CASRYRVGNTGELFF. The CDR3 DNA reads as TGCGCCAGCAGGTACAGGGTGGGAAACACCGGGGAGCTGTTTTTT.

The chain uses TRBV13 and TRBJ1-2, with D uncertain. Trimming cost V 5 bases and J 7 bases, with 14 bases left between them. This CDR3 is 13 amino acids long. Per germline, CDR1 PRHDT and CDR2 FYEKMQ (reference sequence). CDR3 in amino acids: CASSPRGWSGYTF. Here the CDR3 DNA reads TGTGCCAGCAGCCCCCGAGGGTGGTCTGGCTACACCTTC.

This clonotype was picked up a small number of times. This chain links TRBV7-8 with TRBJ2-1; 9 bases map to TRBD2. Germline V gene lookup returns CDR1 SGHVS and CDR2 FQNEAQ. The CDR3 sequence is 15 residues long. Trimming at V came to 4 bases and at J to 8 bases, leaving 9 bases not matched to a gene. The CDR3: CASSSVAGDPYEQFF. CDR3 sequence (DNA): TGTGCCAGCAGCTCTGTAGCGGGAGACCCCTATGAGCAGTTCTTC.

This chain uses TRBV5-1 with TRBJ2-7, with 11 bases aligning to TRBD1. There are 15 residues in the CDR3. The junction had 4 bases not matched to a gene; V was cut back by 0 bases and J by 5 bases. Germline V gene sequence: CDR1 SGHRS, CDR2 YFSETQ. CDR3: CASSLVGQGVHEQYF. The CDR3 DNA reads as TGCGCCAGCAGCTTGGTGGGACAGGGGGTTCACGAGCAGTACTTC.

A few counts support this clonotype. V and J are TRBV12-3 or TRBV12-4 and TRBJ2-1, with D possibly being TRBD1 or TRBD2 (5 bases each). The V end lost 6 bases, the J end lost 2 bases, and 14 bases lay between the germline ends. The CDR3 consists of 15 residues. The CDR3 spells CASSPWDGAYNEQFF. CDR3 in DNA: TGTGCCAGCAGCCCCTGGGACGGCGCCTACAATGAGCAGTTCTTC.

This clonotype was counted many times. The rearrangement links TRBV7-9 to TRBJ2-7; 9 nucleotides agree with TRBD1. Trimming took 5 bases from V and 6 from J; bases not matched to a gene: 8. Per the germline V gene, CDR1 is SEHNR and CDR2 is FQNEAQ (reference sequence). The CDR3 is 14 amino acids. CDR3 in DNA: TGTGCCAGCAGCCCCCGGGACAGGGCCGGCGAGCAGTACTTC. This encodes CASSPRDRAGEQYF.

In its sample, this clonotype was seen a few times. This chain uses TRBV3-1 with TRBJ2-1; D call uncertain. The ends were cut back, 4 bases at V and 5 bases at J, with 6 bases in the middle. Germline V gene lookup returns CDR1 LGHDT and CDR2 YNNKEL (reference sequence). This CDR3 contains 12 residues. CDR3 protein: CASSPLDNEQFF. CDR3 bases: TGTGCCAGCAGCCCCTTGGACAATGAGCAGTTCTTC.

J is TRBJ1-1 and V is TRBV29-1; possibly TRBD1 for D (5 bases). CDR1 is SQVTM and CDR2 is ANQGSEA in the germline V gene. Trimming took 6 bases from V and 8 from J, leaving 13 bases between them. This CDR3 has 11 residues. The CDR3 nucleotides read TGCAGCGTGTTGGGGGGTCGGGAAGCTTTCTTT. Its protein is CSVLGGREAFF.

This clonotype was counted a few times. The gene calls are TRBV20-1 and TRBJ1-2; D is unresolved. This CDR3 has 14 amino acids. V was cut by 5 bases and J by 4 bases, with 17 bases left in between. Germline CDR1 DFQATT, CDR2 SNEGSKA (reference sequence). The CDR3: CSARLSGNPYGYTF. The CDR3 DNA sequence: TGCAGTGCTCGACTCTCGGGAAATCCCTATGGCTACACCTTC.

V gene TRBV5-4 combines with J gene TRBJ1-2; tentatively, D is TRBD1 (5 bases). V was clipped by 4 bases and J by 6 bases, with 19 bases between them. The germline V gene has CDR1 SGHNT and CDR2 YYREEE (reference sequence). CDR3 length equals 15 residues. The CDR3 reads CASSLIAGGGHGYTF. DNA for the CDR3: TGTGCCAGCAGCCTGATCGCCGGGGGTGGGCATGGCTACACCTTC.

Only a few counts were recorded for this clonotype. The genes are TRBV3-1 and TRBJ1-2; TRBD1 matches 7 bases. The CDR3 length is 14 residues. With V trimmed by 4 bases and J by 4 bases, 6 bases remained unmatched. From germline, CDR1 is LGHDT and CDR2 YNNKEL (reference sequence). CDR3 DNA sequence: TGTGCCAGCAGCCCCCGGGAGGGGGCCTATGGCTACACCTTC. This sequence encodes CASSPREGAYGYTF. The full variable domain, its missing parts supplied by reference TRBV3-1 and TRBJ1-2, is DTAVSQTPKYLVTQMGNDKSIKCEQNLGHDTMYWYKQDSKKFLKIMFSYNNKELIINETVPNRFSPKSPDKAHLNLHINSLELGDSAVYFCASSPREGAYGYTFGSGTRLTVV.

This clonotype came up many times. This sequence joins TRBV5-5 and TRBJ1-1; TRBD1 matches at 7 bases. This CDR3 comprises 14 residues. Germline V lookup: CDR1 SGHKS, CDR2 YYEKEE (reference sequence). Trimming cost V 4 bases and J 2 bases; bases outside gene matches: 5. The chain's CDR3 is CASSPRTGNTEAFF. The CDR3 DNA is TGTGCCAGCAGCCCCCGGACAGGCAACACTGAAGCTTTCTTT.

The chain links TRBV7-9 to TRBJ2-7; D might be TRBD1 (6 bases). Trimming shortened V by 0 bases and J by 5 bases, and 14 bases separated the two germline ends. The CDR3 covers 15 residues. Germline lookup yields CDR1 SEHNR and CDR2 FQNEAQ (reference sequence). This CDR3 is CASSLALWGHHEQYF. Written as DNA, the CDR3 is TGTGCCAGCAGCTTAGCGCTGTGGGGGCACCACGAGCAGTACTTC. The variable domain in full, completed from reference TRBV7-9 and TRBJ2-7, reads DTGVSQNPRHKITKRGQNVTFRCDPISEHNRLYWYRQTLGQGPEFLTYFQNEAQLEKSRLLSDRFSAERPKGSFSTLEIQRTEQGDSAMYLCASSLALWGHHEQYFGPGTRLTVT.

This clonotype was seen only a few times. This rearrangement joins TRBV6-6 to TRBJ1-1; 9 bases agree with TRBD1. The CDR3 is made up of 15 amino acids. Germline V gene sequence: CDR1 MNHNY, CDR2 SVGAGI (reference sequence). V lost 2 bases and J lost 4; bases outside the gene matches: 5. The DNA of the CDR3 is TGTGCCAGCAGTTACCCGGGACAGGGTAGCACTGAAGCTTTCTTT. Amino acid sequence: CASSYPGQGSTEAFF.

The CDR3: CASSQGGTLLLSTEAFF. The CDR3 bases are TGCGCCAGCAGCCAAGGTGGGACACTCCTCCTTAGCACTGAAGCTTTCTTT. The chain combines TRBV4-1 with TRBJ1-1, with a weak D call TRBD1 (6 bases). CDR3 length: 17 residues. Per the germline V gene, CDR1 is MGHRA and CDR2 is YSYEKL. Trimming shortened V by 1 base and J by 4 bases, and 19 bases separated the two germline ends.

The chain carries TRBV4-3 and TRBJ2-1, with 9 bases aligning to TRBD1. The CDR3 is 15 residues long. Trimming removed 4 bases from V and 7 bases from J; junction bases left unmatched: 8. Germline CDR1 and CDR2: LGHNA and YSLEER. CDR3 sequence (DNA): TGCGCCAGCAGCCCCCCCGGGACAGGGAGGAATGAGCAGTTCTTC. Protein: CASSPPGTGRNEQFF.

The chain is built from TRBV24-1 and TRBJ2-1; no definite D call. Germline CDR1 is KGHDR and CDR2 is SFDVKD. This CDR3 has 13 amino acids. V was cut by 1 base and J by 4 bases, with 4 bases left in between. The CDR3 is CATSDLQYNEQFF. In DNA, the CDR3 is TGTGCCACCAGTGATTTACAGTACAATGAGCAGTTCTTC.

The rearrangement joins TRBV24-1 to TRBJ2-1; tentative D call: TRBD2 (5 bases). The V end lost 10 bases, the J end lost 6 bases, and 18 bases lay between the germline ends. CDR1 is KGHDR, CDR2 SFDVKD, per germline. The CDR3 extends over 14 amino acids. The chain's CDR3 is CATAGEPTFNEQFF. CDR3 in DNA: TGTGCCACGGCCGGGGAACCGACTTTCAATGAGCAGTTCTTC.